This TCR beta chain is from a study of T cell changes during pregnancy in multiple sclerosis. Produced via immunoSEQ multiplex PCR; TCRdb's table is partial and in-frame only. The sample has roughly 57,000 clones; about 88% are singletons. The material sequenced was CD8+ T cells from peripheral blood mononuclear cells, taken before pregnancy. This clonotype originated in a female donor with multiple sclerosis, enrolled in a pregnancy study.

CDR3 DNA: TGTGCCAGCAGTCCCCCGGGATTCTACAATGAGCAGTTCTTC. It codes for CASSPPGFYNEQFF. The rearrangement uses TRBV6-5 and TRBJ2-1, with TRBD2 as a possible D gene (5 bases). CDR1 and CDR2 from the germline V gene are MNHEY and SVGAGI. The CDR3 consists of 14 residues. Trimming took off 5 bases at V and 3 bases at J, with 11 bases between the two ends.